This T cell receptor (beta chain) was retrieved from a study of cytomegalovirus exposure and HLA in healthy donors. Study details: The Caucasian-associated ancestry cluster held around 81% of approximately 400 genotyped donors.

Study results and limitations: High sensitivity and specificity were reportedly achieved when the classifier diagnosed cytomegalovirus status. Earlier analysis looked at TCR beta V segments, and most were productive about 90% or about 30% of the time.

13 Jbeta primers and 60 Vbeta primers were used for the PCR. Using immunoSEQ multiplex PCR, the repertoire was profiled, and TCRdb retains in-frame clones only, with some absent. The data contain around 140,000 clones, just under 80% of them seen just once; the ten biggest clones take up roughly 1.5%. Trimming took 5 bases from V and 5 from J; bases not matched to a gene: 8. The germline gives CDR1 MNHNY, CDR2 SVGAGI (reference sequence). CDR3 length: 14 residues. This clone has only a few counts. What it recognizes is unknown. The chain carries TRBV6-6 and TRBJ1-1; 7 nucleotides align to TRBD1. The sample consisted of PBMCs. The receptor's source is a young woman in good health and CMV-seronegative. CDR3 amino acids: CASSRPGQQTEAFF. The CDR3 coding sequence is TGTGCCAGCAGTAGGCCGGGACAGCAAACTGAAGCTTTCTTT.